The clone carrying this TCR beta chain was found many times. MiXCR, applied by TCRdb to the reads, yields one record per CDR3 protein. Among 150,000 to 200,000 distinct CDR3 sequences listed, under 15% were seen once. The CDR3 contains 10 residues. Trimming took 5 bases from V and 5 from J, leaving 6 bases between them. Germline loops: CDR1 SQVTM, CDR2 ANQGSEA. The record originates from a study of T cell repertoires in cytomegalovirus infection. Sequencing used PBMCs. This sequence was found in a human donor in good health (CMV status not recorded). Some clones in this sample may be carry-over from other donors' samples. V and J are TRBV29-1 and TRBJ1-1; D is uncertain. This chain's CDR3 is CSVRRTEAFF. As DNA, the CDR3 is TGCAGCGTTCGAAGAACTGAAGCTTTCTTT.